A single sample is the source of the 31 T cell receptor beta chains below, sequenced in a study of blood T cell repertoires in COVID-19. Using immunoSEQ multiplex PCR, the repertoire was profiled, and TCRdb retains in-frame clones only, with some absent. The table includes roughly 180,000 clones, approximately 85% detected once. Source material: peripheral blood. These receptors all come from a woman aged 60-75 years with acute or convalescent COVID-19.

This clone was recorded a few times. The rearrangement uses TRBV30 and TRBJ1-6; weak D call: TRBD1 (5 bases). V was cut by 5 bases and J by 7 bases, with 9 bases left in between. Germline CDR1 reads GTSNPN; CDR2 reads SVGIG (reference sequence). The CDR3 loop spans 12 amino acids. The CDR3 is CAWRGSNSPLHF. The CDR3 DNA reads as TGTGCCTGGCGGGGGAGCAATTCACCCCTCCACTTT.

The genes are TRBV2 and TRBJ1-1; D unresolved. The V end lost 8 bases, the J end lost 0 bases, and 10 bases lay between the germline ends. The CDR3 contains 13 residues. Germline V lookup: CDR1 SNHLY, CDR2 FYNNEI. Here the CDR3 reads CASVGFLNTEAFF. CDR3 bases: TGTGCCAGCGTCGGTTTTCTGAACACTGAAGCTTTCTTT.

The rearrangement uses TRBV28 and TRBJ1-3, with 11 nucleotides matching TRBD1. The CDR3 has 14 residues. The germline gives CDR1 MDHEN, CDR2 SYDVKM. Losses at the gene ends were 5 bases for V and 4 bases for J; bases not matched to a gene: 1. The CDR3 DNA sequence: TGTGCCAGCAGTCGGACAGGGGGCGGAAACACCATATATTTT. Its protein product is CASSRTGGGNTIYF.

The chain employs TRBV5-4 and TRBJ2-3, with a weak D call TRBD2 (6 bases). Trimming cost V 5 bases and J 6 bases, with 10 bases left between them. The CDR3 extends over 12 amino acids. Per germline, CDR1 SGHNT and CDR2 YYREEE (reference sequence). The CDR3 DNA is TGTGCCAGCAGTCCGACTAGTGATACGCAGTATTTT. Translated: CASSPTSDTQYF.

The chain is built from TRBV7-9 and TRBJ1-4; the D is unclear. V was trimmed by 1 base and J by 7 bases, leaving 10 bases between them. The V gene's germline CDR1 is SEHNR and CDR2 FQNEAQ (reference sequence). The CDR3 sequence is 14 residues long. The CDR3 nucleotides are TGTGCCAGCAGCTTAGGTGCGGATGGTGAAAAACTGTTTTTT. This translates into CASSLGADGEKLFF.

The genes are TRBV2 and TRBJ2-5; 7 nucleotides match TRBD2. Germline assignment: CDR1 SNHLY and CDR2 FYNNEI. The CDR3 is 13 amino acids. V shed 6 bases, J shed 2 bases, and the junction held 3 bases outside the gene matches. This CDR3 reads CASRSSGQETQYF. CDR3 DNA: TGTGCCAGCAGATCTAGCGGTCAAGAGACCCAGTACTTC.

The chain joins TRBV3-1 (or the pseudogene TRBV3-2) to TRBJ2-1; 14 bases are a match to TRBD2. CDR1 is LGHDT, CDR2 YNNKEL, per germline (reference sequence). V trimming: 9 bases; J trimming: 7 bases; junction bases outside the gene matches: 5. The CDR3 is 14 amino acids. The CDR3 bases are TGTGCCAGTTCGGGACTAGCGGGAGCAAATGAGCAGTTCTTC. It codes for CASSGLAGANEQFF.

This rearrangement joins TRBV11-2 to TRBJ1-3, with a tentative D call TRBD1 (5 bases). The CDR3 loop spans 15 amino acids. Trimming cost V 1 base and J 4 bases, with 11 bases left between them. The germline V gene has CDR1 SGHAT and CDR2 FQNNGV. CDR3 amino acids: CASSLAGDSGNTIYF. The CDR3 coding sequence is TGTGCCAGCAGCTTAGCCGGGGACTCGGGAAACACCATATATTTT.

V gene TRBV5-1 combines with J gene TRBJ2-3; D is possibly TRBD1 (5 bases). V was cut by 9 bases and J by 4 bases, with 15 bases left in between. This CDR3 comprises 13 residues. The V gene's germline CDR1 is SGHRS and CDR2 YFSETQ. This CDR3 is CATRHQGADTQYF. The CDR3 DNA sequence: TGCGCCACCAGACATCAGGGCGCAGATACGCAGTATTTT.

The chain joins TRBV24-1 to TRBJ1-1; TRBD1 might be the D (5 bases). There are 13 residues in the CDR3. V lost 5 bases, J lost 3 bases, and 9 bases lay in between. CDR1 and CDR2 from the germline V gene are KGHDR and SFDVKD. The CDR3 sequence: CATSGGEDTEAFF. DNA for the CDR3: TGTGCCACCAGTGGAGGGGAGGACACTGAAGCTTTCTTT.

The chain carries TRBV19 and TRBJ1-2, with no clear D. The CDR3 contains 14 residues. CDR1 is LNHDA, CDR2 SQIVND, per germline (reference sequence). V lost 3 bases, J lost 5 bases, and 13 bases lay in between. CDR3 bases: TGTGCCAGTAGTATTCTATCAGGTACTTATGGCTACACCTTC. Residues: CASSILSGTYGYTF.

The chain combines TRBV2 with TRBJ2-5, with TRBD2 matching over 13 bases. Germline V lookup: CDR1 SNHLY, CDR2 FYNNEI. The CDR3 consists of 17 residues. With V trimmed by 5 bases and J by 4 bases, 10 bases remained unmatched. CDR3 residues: CASSSHGLAGAGETQYF. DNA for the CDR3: TGTGCCAGCAGTTCTCATGGACTAGCGGGAGCAGGAGAGACCCAGTACTTC.

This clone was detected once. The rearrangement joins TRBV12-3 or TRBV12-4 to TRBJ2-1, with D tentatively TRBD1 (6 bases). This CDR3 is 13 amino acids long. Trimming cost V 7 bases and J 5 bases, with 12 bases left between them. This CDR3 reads CASTTGQNNEQFF. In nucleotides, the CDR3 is TGTGCCAGCACCACGGGACAAAACAATGAGCAGTTCTTC.

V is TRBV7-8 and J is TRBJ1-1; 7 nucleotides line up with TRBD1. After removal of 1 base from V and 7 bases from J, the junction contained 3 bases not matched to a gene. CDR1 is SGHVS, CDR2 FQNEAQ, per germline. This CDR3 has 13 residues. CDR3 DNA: TGTGCCAGCAGCTTAGACAGGGGCGGTGAAGCTTTCTTT. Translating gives CASSLDRGGEAFF.

CDR3 nucleotide sequence: TGCGCCAGCAGCCAAGATCGGACACTGAACACTGAAGCTTTCTTT. It specifies CASSQDRTLNTEAFF. The chain has TRBV4-1 and TRBJ1-1; D may be TRBD1 (5 bases). This CDR3 region has 15 residues. Trimming removed 0 bases at V and 0 bases at J, with 8 bases between. Looked up from germline, CDR1 is MGHRA and CDR2 is YSYEKL.

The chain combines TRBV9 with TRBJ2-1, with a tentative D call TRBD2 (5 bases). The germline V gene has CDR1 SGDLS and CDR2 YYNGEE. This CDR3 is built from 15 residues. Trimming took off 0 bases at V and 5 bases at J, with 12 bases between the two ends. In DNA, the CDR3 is TGTGCCAGCAGCGTAGGACTCTACGGGAACAATGAGCAGTTCTTC. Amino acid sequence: CASSVGLYGNNEQFF.

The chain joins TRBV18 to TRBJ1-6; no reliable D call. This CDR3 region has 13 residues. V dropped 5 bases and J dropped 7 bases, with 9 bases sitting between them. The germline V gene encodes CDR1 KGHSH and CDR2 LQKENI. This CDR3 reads CASSGQANSPLHF. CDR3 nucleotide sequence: TGTGCCAGCTCAGGCCAGGCCAATTCACCCCTCCACTTT. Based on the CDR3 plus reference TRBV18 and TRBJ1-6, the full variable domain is NAGVMQNPRHLVRRRGQEARLRCSPMKGHSHVYWYRQLPEEGLKFMVYLQKENIIDESGMPKERFSAEFPKEGPSILRIQQVVRGDSAAYFCASSGQANSPLHFGNGTRLTVT.

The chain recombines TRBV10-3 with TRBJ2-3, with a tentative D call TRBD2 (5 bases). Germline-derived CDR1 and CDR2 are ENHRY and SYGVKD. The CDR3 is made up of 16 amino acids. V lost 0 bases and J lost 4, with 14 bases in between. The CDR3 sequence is CAISESSLAGSDTQYF. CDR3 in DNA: TGTGCCATCAGTGAGTCGTCCCTAGCCGGGTCAGATACGCAGTATTTT.

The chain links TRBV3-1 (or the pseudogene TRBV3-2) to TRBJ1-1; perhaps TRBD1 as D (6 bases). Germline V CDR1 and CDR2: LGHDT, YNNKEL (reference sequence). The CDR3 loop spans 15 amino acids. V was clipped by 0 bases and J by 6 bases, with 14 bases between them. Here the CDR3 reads CASSQDIISGAEAFF. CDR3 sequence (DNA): TGTGCCAGCAGCCAAGATATCATTTCAGGGGCTGAAGCTTTCTTT.

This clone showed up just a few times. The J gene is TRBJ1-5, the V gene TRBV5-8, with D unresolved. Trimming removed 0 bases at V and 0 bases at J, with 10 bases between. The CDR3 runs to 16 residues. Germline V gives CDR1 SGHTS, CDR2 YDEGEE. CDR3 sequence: CASSLAPPNSNQPQHF. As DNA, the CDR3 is TGTGCCAGCAGCTTGGCCCCCCCAAATAGCAATCAGCCCCAGCATTTT.

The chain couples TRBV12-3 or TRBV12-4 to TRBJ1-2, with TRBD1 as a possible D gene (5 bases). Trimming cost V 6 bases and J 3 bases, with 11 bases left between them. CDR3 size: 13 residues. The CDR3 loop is CASSKGEDYGYTF. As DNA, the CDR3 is TGTGCCAGCAGCAAAGGGGAGGACTATGGCTACACCTTC.

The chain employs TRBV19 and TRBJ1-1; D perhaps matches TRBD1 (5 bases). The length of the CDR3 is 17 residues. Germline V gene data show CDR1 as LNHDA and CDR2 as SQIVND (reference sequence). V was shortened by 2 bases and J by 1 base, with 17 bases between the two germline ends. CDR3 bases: TGTGCCAGTAGTATACCAGGGTTGAGGAGCCCGAACACTGAAGCTTTCTTT. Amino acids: CASSIPGLRSPNTEAFF.

Here the CDR3 reads CASSLRGWNTEAFF. CDR3 DNA: TGTGCCAGCAGCTTAAGGGGATGGAACACTGAAGCTTTCTTT. The chain links TRBV7-6 to TRBJ1-1, with D perhaps matching TRBD1 (5 bases). V was shortened by 2 bases and J by 1 base, with 8 bases between the two germline ends. Germline V gives CDR1 SGHVS, CDR2 FNYEAQ. The CDR3 sequence is 14 residues long.

CDR3 nucleotide sequence: TGTGCCAGCAGCCCCCTCGAGGGGACTAGCGGGTACGAGCAGTACTTC. This translates into CASSPLEGTSGYEQYF. The chain joins TRBV7-8 to TRBJ2-7; TRBD2 agrees at 12 bases. The CDR3 is made up of 16 amino acids. V dropped 5 bases and J dropped 4; count of bases not matched to a gene: 9. The germline gives CDR1 SGHVS, CDR2 FQNEAQ.

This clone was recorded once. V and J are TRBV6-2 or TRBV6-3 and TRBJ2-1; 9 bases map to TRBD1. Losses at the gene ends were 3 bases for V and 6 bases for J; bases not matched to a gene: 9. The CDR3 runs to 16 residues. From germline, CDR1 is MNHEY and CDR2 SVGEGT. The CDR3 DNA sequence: TGTGCCAGCAGTTATCGGGTAGGGACAGGGCGCAATGAGCAGTTCTTC. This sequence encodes CASSYRVGTGRNEQFF.

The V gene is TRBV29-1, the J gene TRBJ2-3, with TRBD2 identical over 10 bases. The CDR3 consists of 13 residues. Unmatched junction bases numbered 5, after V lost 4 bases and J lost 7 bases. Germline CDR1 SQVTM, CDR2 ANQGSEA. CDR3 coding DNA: TGCAGCGTTGGGGCTAGCGGGAGATATACGCAGTATTTT. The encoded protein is CSVGASGRYTQYF.

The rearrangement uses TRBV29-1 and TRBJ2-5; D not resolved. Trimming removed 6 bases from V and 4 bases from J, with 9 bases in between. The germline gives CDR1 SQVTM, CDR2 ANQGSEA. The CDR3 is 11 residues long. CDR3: CSVATAETQYF. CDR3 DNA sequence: TGCAGCGTCGCTACAGCAGAGACCCAGTACTTC.

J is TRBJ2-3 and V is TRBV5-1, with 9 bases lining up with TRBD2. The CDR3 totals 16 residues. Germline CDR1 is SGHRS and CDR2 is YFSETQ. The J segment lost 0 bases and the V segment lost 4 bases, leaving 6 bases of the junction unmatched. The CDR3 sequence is CASSRGGDTSTDTQYF. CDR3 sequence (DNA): TGCGCCAGCAGCCGCGGGGGGGACACTAGCACAGATACGCAGTATTTT.

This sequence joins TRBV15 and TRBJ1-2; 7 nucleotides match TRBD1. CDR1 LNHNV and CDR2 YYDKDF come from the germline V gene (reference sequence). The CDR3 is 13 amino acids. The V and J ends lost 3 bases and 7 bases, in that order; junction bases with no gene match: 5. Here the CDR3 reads CATSSDTGAGYTF. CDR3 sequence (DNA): TGTGCCACCAGCAGTGATACAGGGGCTGGCTACACCTTC.

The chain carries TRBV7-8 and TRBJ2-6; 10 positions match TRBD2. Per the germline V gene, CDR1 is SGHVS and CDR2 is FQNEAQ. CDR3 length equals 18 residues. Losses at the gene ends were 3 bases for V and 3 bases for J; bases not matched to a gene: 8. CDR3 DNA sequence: TGTGCCAGCAGCTTCCCCGAACTAGCGGGAAGTGGGGCCAACGTCCTGACTTTC. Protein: CASSFPELAGSGANVLTF.

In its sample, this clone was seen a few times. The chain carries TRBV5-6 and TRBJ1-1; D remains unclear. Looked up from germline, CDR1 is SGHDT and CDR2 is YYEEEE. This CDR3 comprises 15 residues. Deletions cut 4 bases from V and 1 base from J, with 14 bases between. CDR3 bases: TGTGCCAGCAGCCATGCCTACGGTGGGAACACTGAAGCTTTCTTT. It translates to CASSHAYGGNTEAFF.